The rows below give T cell receptor beta chains drawn from one sample of a study of blood T cell repertoires in COVID-19. TCRdb's table, derived via immunoSEQ multiplex PCR, lists solely in-frame clones and lacks some. This sample has about 260,000 clones; approximately 88% occur once, and the top ten carry about 0.7%. Sequencing was performed on peripheral blood. The receptors were sampled from a human donor in a cohort sampled during active COVID-19. Each CDR3 is given with its conserved first and last residue. Each record gives: V gene, clone size, J gene, D gene, CDR3 length, CDR3 protein, CDR3 DNA. A D gene is named only where the DNA matches it firmly. Clone size is not always given. Where it is, it says once, few, many or a class for expanded clones.

TRBV18	few	TRBJ1-2	NA	15	CASSPGPGVNYGYTF	TGTGCCAGCTCACCAGGCCCAGGGGTGAACTATGGCTACACCTTC
TRBV6-2/TRBV6-3	NA	TRBJ2-7	TRBD2	17	CASSYSGLAGRTYEQYF	TGTGCCAGCAGTTACTCGGGACTAGCGGGACGCACCTACGAGCAGTACTTC
TRBV7-9	few	TRBJ2-7	NA	12	CASSPERYEQYF	TGTGCCAGCAGCCCTGAGCGGTACGAGCAGTACTTC
TRBV11-2	NA	TRBJ1-1	NA	11	CASSLGREAFF	TGTGCCAGCAGTCTAGGGAGAGAAGCTTTCTTT
TRBV6-6	NA	TRBJ1-1	NA	13	CASRHTVNTEAFF	TGTGCCAGCAGGCACACAGTGAACACTGAAGCTTTCTTT
TRBV25-1	NA	TRBJ1-1	NA	14	CASSEWVGGTEAFF	TGTGCCAGCAGTGAATGGGTAGGGGGCACTGAAGCTTTCTTT
TRBV19	NA	TRBJ1-5	NA	12	CASTIGGQPQHF	TGTGCCAGTACCATCGGGGGTCAGCCCCAGCATTTT
TRBV19	NA	TRBJ1-1	TRBD1	14	CASSVGQDLPKAFF	TGTGCCAGTAGTGTGGGACAGGACCTACCCAAGGCTTTCTTT
TRBV18	NA	TRBJ1-4	TRBD1	15	CASSPSTGGLEKLFF	TGTGCCAGCTCACCGTCAACAGGGGGCCTTGAAAAACTGTTTTTT
TRBV4-3	NA	TRBJ2-6	NA	14	CASSQLSGANVLTF	TGCGCCAGCAGCCAACTCTCTGGGGCCAACGTCCTGACTTTC
TRBV6-5	NA	TRBJ1-1	TRBD1	14	CASSLTGTGQEAFF	TGTGCCAGCAGTCTAACCGGGACAGGCCAGGAAGCTTTCTTT
TRBV7-2	NA	TRBJ1-4	TRBD1	15	CASSPDRGTNEKLFF	TGTGCCAGCAGCCCTGACAGGGGAACTAATGAAAAACTGTTTTTT
TRBV5-4	NA	TRBJ2-7	NA	13	CASSFGVENEQYF	TGTGCCAGCAGCTTCGGGGTGGAGAACGAGCAGTACTTC
TRBV6-2/TRBV6-3	NA	TRBJ2-5	NA	15	CASSDRPQAMKDQYF	TGTGCCAGCAGTGACCGACCCCAGGCAATGAAGGACCAGTACTTC
TRBV12-5	NA	TRBJ2-5	TRBD1	14	CASGRDRVGETQYF	TGTGCTAGTGGCCGGGACAGGGTGGGGGAGACCCAGTACTTC
TRBV18	NA	TRBJ1-4	TRBD1	14	CASSLGQGYEKLFF	TGTGCCAGCTCACTGGGACAGGGGTATGAAAAACTGTTTTTT
TRBV9	NA	TRBJ2-7	TRBD2	17	CASCPGASGTSTYEQYF	TGTGCCAGCTGTCCGGGGGCTAGCGGGACCTCAACCTACGAGCAGTACTTC
TRBV10-3	NA	TRBJ2-1	NA	17	CAISGGAAADSYNEQFF	TGTGCCATCAGTGGGGGTGCAGCGGCCGACTCCTACAATGAGCAGTTCTTC
TRBV28	NA	TRBJ2-7	TRBD1	16	CASSLGLDRGSYEQYF	TGTGCCAGCAGTTTGGGGTTGGACAGGGGATCCTACGAGCAGTACTTC
TRBV19	NA	TRBJ2-7	NA	16	CASSIRARGLPYEQYF	TGTGCCAGTAGTATAAGGGCTAGGGGTTTGCCCTACGAGCAGTACTTC
TRBV19	NA	TRBJ2-2	NA	14	CASSTVANTGELFF	TGTGCCAGTAGCACTGTAGCGAACACCGGGGAGCTGTTTTTT
TRBV24-1	NA	TRBJ2-2	TRBD1	15	CATSDRTGFGGELFF	TGTGCCACCAGTGATAGGACAGGGTTCGGCGGGGAGCTGTTTTTT
TRBV27	NA	TRBJ1-6	NA	13	CASSLSSVAPLHF	TGTGCCAGCAGTTTATCATCTGTCGCACCCCTCCACTTT
TRBV7-6	NA	TRBJ2-7	TRBD1	14	CASSPNRQGGEQYF	TGTGCCAGCAGCCCTAATCGACAGGGTGGGGAGCAGTACTTC
TRBV4-3	once	TRBJ1-1	NA	15	CASSPEIFMNTEAFF	TGCGCCAGCAGCCCCGAGATCTTCATGAACACTGAAGCTTTCTTT
TRBV6-5	NA	TRBJ1-4	NA	14	CASSSGSINEKLFF	TGTGCCAGCAGTTCCGGGTCCATAAATGAAAAACTGTTTTTT
TRBV7-9	once	TRBJ2-5	NA	13	CASSGGFQETQYF	TGTGCCAGCTCAGGAGGGTTCCAAGAGACCCAGTACTTC
TRBV19	NA	TRBJ1-1	NA	14	CASRPQTAHTEAFF	TGTGCCAGTAGACCACAGACAGCTCACACTGAAGCTTTCTTT
TRBV27	NA	TRBJ2-3	NA	16	CASSPPLGAGADTQYF	TGTGCCAGCAGTCCCCCGCTGGGGGCTGGGGCAGATACGCAGTATTTT
TRBV6-5	NA	TRBJ2-7	TRBD2	15	CASTRAIGRGTKQYF	TGTGCCAGCACCCGGGCGATCGGGAGGGGAACGAAGCAGTACTTC
TRBV6-6	NA	TRBJ1-5	NA	15	CASVRDTYSNQPQHF	TGTGCCAGCGTCCGGGACACCTATAGCAATCAGCCCCAGCATTTT
TRBV6-5	NA	TRBJ2-7	TRBD1	14	CASRGQVDAYEQYF	TGTGCCAGCAGGGGACAGGTAGATGCCTACGAGCAGTACTTC
TRBV6-2/TRBV6-3	NA	TRBJ2-4	NA	17	CASSYSRGDRKENIQYF	TGTGCCAGCAGTTACTCCCGGGGAGACAGGAAGGAAAACATTCAGTACTTC
TRBV5-1	NA	TRBJ1-5	TRBD1	16	CASSLDGTGGGQPQHF	TGCGCCAGCAGCTTGGACGGGACAGGTGGGGGTCAGCCCCAGCATTTT
TRBV2	NA	TRBJ2-7	NA	15	CASILGRGTTTKQYF	TGTGCCAGCATCCTCGGACGGGGGACCACTACGAAACAGTACTTC
TRBV5-4	NA	TRBJ2-3	TRBD1	19	CASSGRGSRDSAITDTQYF	TGTGCCAGCAGCGGCCGGGGAAGTCGGGACAGCGCAATAACAGATACGCAGTATTTT
TRBV5-6	NA	TRBJ2-6	NA	17	CASSAYLQGAGANVLTF	TGTGCCAGCAGCGCCTATCTACAGGGAGCTGGGGCCAACGTCCTGACTTTC
TRBV6-6	NA	TRBJ1-5	NA	14	CASTRGGSNQPQHF	TGTGCCAGCACCCGAGGGGGTAGCAATCAGCCCCAGCATTTT
TRBV19	NA	TRBJ2-3	TRBD2	15	CASSIAGGGTDTQYF	TGTGCCAGTAGTATAGCGGGGGGGGGTACAGATACGCAGTATTTT
TRBV29-1	NA	TRBJ1-1	NA	12	CSVERGSPGAFF	TGCAGCGTTGAACGTGGAAGCCCCGGGGCTTTCTTT
TRBV7-9	NA	TRBJ1-1	TRBD1	15	CASSRRDRRNTEAFF	TGTGCCAGCAGCCGTCGGGACAGGAGGAACACTGAAGCTTTCTTT